These T cell receptor beta chains were read from a single sample in a study of T cells in Graves' hyperthyroidism and ophthalmopathy. In TCRdb, the multiplex PCR reads were re-called with MiXCR into one record per CDR3 protein. The sample contains more than 450,000 distinct CDR3 sequences, 15% to 20% of which appear only once. Source material: blood. Receptors were obtained from a man in his forties with Graves' ophthalmopathy. Each CDR3 is given with its conserved first and last residue. D genes are given only for firm matches. The size of a clone is reported for some rows only, either as once, few or many, or as a class for expanded clones.

J gene	V gene	clone size	D gene	CDR3 protein	CDR3 DNA
TRBJ2-7	TRBV18	few	NA	CASSPGGVGYGEQYF	TGTGCCAGCTCACCAGGAGGGGTAGGATACGGCGAGCAGTACTTC
TRBJ2-2	TRBV3-1	many	TRBD1	CASDTGVGELFF	TGTGCCAGCGACACAGGGGTCGGGGAGCTGTTTTTT
TRBJ1-4	TRBV7-2	many	NA	CASTTKGPGAKEKLFF	TGTGCCAGCACCACTAAGGGGCCCGGGGCGAAAGAAAAACTGTTTTTT
TRBJ2-7	TRBV20-1	NA	NA	CSGERISYEQYF	TGCAGTGGGGAGAGGATCTCCTACGAGCAGTACTTC
TRBJ2-7	TRBV28	many	NA	CASSPRTDLIYEQYF	TGTGCCAGCAGTCCCCGGACAGACCTAATCTACGAGCAGTACTTC
TRBJ2-7	TRBV12-3/TRBV12-4	many	NA	CASGRGGYEQYF	TGTGCCAGCGGTCGGGGTGGGTACGAGCAGTACTTC
TRBJ2-3	TRBV7-2	many	NA	CASSLAGNTDTQYF	TGTGCCAGCAGCTTAGCGGGGAACACAGATACGCAGTATTTT
TRBJ2-5	TRBV27	few	NA	CASSLKWETQYF	TGTGCCAGCAGTTTAAAGTGGGAGACCCAGTACTTC
TRBJ2-3	TRBV10-3	few	NA	CAISGGDVDTQYF	TGTGCCATCAGTGGCGGGGACGTCGATACGCAGTATTTT
TRBJ2-7	TRBV19	NA	NA	CASSAAGTGTYEQYF	TGTGCCAGTAGTGCCGCCGGGACGGGAACCTACGAGCAGTACTTC
TRBJ1-5	TRBV19	NA	NA	CASSAQHGLGQPQHF	TGTGCCAGTAGTGCCCAACATGGCTTGGGGCAGCCCCAGCATTTT
TRBJ2-7	TRBV30	few	TRBD2	CAWSVGGGAYEQYF	TGTGCCTGGAGTGTTGGGGGGGGGGCCTACGAGCAGTACTTC